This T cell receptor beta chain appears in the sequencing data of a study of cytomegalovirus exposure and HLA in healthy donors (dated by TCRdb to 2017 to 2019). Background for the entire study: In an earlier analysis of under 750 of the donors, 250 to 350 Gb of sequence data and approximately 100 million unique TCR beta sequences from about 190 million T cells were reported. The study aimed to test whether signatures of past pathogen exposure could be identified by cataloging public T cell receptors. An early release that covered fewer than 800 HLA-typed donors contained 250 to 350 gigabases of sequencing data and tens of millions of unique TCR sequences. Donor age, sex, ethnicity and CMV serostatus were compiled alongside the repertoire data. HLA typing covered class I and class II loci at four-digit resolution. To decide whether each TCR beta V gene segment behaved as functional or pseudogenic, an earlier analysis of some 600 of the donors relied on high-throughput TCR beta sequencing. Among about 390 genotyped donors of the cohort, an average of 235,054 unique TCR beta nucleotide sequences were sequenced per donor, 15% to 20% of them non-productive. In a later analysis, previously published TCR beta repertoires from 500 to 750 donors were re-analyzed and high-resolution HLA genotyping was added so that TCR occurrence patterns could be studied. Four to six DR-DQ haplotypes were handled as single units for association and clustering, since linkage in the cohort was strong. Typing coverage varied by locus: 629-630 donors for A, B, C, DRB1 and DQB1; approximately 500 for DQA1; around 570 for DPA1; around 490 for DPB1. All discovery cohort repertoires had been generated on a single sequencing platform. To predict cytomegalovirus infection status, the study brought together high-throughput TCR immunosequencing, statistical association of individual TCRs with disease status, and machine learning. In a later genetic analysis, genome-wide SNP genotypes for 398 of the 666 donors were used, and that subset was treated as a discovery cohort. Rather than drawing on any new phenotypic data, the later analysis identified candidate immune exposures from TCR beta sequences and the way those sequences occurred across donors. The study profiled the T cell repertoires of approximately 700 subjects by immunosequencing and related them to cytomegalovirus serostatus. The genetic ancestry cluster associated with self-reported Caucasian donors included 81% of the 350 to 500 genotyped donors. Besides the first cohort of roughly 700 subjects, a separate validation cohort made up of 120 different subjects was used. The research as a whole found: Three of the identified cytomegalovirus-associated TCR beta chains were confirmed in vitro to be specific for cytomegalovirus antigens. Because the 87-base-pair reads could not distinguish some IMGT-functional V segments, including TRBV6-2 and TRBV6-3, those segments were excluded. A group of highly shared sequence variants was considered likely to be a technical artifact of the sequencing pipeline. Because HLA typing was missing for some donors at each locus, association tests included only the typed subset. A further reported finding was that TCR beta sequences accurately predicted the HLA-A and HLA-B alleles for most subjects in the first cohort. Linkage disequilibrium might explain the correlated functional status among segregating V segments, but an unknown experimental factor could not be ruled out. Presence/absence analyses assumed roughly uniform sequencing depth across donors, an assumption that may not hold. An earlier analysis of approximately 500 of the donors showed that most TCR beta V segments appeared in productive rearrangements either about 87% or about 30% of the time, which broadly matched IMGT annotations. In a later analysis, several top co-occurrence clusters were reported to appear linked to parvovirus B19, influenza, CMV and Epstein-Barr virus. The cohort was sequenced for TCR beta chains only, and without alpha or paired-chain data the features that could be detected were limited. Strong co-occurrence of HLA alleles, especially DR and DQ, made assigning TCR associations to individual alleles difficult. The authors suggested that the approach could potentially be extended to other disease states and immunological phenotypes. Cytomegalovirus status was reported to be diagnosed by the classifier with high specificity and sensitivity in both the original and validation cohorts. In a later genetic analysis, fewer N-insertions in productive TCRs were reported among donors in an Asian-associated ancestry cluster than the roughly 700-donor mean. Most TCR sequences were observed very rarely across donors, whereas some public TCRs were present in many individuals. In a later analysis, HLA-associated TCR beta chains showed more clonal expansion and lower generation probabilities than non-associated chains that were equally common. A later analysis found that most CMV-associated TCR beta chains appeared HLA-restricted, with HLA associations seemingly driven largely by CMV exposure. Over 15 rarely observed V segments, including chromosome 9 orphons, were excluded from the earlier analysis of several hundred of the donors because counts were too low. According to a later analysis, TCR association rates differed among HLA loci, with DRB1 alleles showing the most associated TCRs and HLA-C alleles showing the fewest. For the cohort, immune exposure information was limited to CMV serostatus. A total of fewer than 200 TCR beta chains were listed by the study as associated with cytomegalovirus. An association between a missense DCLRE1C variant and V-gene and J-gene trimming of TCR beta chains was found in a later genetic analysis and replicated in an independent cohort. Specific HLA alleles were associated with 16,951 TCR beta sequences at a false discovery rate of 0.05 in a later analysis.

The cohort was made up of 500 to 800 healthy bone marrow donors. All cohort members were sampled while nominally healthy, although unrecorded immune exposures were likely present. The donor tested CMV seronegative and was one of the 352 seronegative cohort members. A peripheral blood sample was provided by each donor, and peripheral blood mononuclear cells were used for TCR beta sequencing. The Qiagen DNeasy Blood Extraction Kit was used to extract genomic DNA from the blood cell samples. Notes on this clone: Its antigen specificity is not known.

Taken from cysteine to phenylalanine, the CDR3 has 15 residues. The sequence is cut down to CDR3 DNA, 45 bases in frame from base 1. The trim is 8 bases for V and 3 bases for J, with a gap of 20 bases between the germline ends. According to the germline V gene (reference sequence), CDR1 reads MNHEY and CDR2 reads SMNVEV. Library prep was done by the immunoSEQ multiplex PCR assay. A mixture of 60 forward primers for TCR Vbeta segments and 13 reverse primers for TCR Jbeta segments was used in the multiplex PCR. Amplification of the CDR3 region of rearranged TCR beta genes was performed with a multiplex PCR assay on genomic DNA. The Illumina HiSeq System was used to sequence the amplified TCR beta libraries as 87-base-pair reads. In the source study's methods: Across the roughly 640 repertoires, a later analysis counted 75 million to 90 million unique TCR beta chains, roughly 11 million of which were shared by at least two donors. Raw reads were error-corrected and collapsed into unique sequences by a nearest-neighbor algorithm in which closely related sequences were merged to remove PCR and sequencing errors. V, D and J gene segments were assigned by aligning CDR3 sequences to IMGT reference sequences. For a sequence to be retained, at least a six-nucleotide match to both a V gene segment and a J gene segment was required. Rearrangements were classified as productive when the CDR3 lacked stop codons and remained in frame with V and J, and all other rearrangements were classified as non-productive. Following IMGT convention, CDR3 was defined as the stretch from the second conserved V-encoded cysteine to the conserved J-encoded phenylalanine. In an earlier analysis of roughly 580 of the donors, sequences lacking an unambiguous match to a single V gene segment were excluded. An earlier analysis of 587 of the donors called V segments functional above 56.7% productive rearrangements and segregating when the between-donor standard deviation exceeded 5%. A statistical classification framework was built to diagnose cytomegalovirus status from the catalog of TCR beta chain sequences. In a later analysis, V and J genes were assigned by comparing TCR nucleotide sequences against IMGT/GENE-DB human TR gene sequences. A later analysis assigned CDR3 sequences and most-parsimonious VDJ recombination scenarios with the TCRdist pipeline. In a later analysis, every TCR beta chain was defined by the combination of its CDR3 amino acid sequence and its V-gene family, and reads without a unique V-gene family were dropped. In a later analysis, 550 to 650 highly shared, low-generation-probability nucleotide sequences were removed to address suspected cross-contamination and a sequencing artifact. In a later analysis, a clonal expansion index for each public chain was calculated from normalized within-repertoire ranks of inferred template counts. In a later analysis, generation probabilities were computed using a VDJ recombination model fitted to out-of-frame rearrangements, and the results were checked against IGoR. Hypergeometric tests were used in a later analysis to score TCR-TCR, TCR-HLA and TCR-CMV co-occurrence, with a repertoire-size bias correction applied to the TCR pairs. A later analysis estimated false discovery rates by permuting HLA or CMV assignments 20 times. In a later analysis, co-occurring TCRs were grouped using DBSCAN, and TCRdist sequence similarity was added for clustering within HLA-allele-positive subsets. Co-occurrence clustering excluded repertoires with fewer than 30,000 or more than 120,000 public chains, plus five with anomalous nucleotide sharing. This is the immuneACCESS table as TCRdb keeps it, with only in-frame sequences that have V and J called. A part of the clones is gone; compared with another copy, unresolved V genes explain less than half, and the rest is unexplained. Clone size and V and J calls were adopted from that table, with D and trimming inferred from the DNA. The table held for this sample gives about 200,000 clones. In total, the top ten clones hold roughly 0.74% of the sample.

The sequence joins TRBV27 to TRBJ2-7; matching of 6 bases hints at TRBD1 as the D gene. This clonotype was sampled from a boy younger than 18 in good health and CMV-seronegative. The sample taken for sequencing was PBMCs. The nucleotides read TGTGCCAGCTCACAGGGTAAGGGGCTAGGCTACGAGCAGTACTTC. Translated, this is CASSQGKGLGYEQYF.